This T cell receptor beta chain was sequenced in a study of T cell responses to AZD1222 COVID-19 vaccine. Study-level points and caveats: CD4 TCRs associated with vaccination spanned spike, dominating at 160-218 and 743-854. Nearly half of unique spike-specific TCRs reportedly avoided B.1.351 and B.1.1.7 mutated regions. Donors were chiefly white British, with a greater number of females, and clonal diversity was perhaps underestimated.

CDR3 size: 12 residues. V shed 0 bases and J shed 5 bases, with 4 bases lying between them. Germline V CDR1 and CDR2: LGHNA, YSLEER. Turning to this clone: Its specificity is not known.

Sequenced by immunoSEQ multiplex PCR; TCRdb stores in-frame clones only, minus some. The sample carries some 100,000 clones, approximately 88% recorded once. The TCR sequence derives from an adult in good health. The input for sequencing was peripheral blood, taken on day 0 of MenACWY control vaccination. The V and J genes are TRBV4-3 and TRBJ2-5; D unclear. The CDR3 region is CASSQDSETQYF. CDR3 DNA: TGCGCCAGCAGCCAAGATTCGGAGACCCAGTACTTC.